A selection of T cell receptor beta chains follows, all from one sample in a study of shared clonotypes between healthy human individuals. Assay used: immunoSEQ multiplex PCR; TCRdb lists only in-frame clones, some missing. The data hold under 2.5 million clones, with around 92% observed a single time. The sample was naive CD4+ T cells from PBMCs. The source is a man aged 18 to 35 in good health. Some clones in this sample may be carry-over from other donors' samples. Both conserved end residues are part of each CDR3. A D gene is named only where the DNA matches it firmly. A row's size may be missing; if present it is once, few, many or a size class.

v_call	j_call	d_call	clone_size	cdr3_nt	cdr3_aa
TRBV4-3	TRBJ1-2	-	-	TGCGCCAGCAGCCAAGGGTACAGGGTGACCAACTATGGCTACACCTTC	CASSQGYRVTNYGYTF
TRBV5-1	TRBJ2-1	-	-	TGCGCCAGCAGCGCGCCTCCGGAGTACAATGAGCAGTTCTTC	CASSAPPEYNEQFF
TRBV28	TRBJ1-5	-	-	TGTGCCAGCAGTTTTGGGTTTAGCAATCAGCCCCAGCATTTT	CASSFGFSNQPQHF
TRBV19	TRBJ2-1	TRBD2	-	TGTGCCAGTAGTATCCTGCGGACTAGCGGGAGTGATGAGCAGTTCTTC	CASSILRTSGSDEQFF
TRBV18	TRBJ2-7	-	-	TGTGCCAGCTCACCACCAGCACAATCCTACGAGCAGTACTTC	CASSPPAQSYEQYF
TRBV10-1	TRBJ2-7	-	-	TGCGCCAGCAGTGAGTCGAGCAGGGTAGCCTCCTACGAGCAGTACTTC	CASSESSRVASYEQYF
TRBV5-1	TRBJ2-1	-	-	TGCGCCAGCAGCTTGCTCGGCCCCAATGAGCAGTTCTTC	CASSLLGPNEQFF
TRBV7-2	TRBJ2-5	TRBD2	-	TGTGCCAGTGAGCCGGGCGCGGGGGGAGAGACCCAGTACTTC	CASEPGAGGETQYF
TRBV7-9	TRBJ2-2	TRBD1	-	TGTGCCAGCACCTACAGGGGCCGCGCGTCCGGGGAGCTGTTTTTT	CASTYRGRASGELFF
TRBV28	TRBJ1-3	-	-	TGTGCCAGCATCCCGTCACAGTGGGGAAACCGAAACACCATATATTTT	CASIPSQWGNRNTIYF
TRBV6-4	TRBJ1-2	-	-	TGTGCCAGCAGTAACCAGGGTTACGATGGCTACACCTTC	CASSNQGYDGYTF
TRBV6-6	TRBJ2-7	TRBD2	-	TGTGCCAGCAGGTCCGGGACCGGGGGGAATTACGAGCAGTACTTC	CASRSGTGGNYEQYF
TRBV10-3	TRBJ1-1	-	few	TGTGCCATCAGTCGGGTCCGGGAGACTGAAGCTTTCTTT	CAISRVRETEAFF
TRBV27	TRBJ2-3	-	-	TGTGCCAGCAGTTCGGACTGGAGCACAGATACGCAGTATTTT	CASSSDWSTDTQYF
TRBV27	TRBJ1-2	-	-	TGTGCCAGCGGGACAAAGGTCTGGGGGAAGTATGGCTACACCTTC	CASGTKVWGKYGYTF
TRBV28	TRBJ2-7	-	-	TGTGCCAGCAGCCAAACGGAGGCAGGGGGGGCCTTCGAGCAGTACTTC	CASSQTEAGGAFEQYF
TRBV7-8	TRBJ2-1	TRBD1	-	TGTGCCAGCAGCCCCCGGGACAGGGGGAATGAGCAGTTCTTC	CASSPRDRGNEQFF
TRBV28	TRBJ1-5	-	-	TGTGCCAGCAGTTTAGAATTCAGGTTTGGCAATCAGCCCCAGCATTTT	CASSLEFRFGNQPQHF
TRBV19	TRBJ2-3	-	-	TGTGCCAGTAGTAATGGAGGGGGCAGCACAGATACGCAGTATTTT	CASSNGGGSTDTQYF
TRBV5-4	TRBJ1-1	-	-	TGTGCCAGCAGCTTGCAGGGGCGGAACACTGAAGCTTTCTTT	CASSLQGRNTEAFF